Given below is one T cell receptor beta chain in context. Its antigen is still unknown. Qualities for individual bases were not recorded, and no much larger clone is one base off. Libraries came from the immunoSEQ multiplex PCR assay. For the multiplex PCR, a mixture combining 60 forward primers for TCR Vbeta segments and 13 reverse primers for TCR Jbeta segments was used. The CDR3 region of rearranged TCR beta genes was amplified from genomic DNA with a multiplex PCR assay. On the Illumina HiSeq System, the amplified TCR beta libraries were sequenced as 87-base-pair reads. For the original study's pipeline: Across the 500 to 700 repertoires, a later analysis counted tens of millions of unique TCR beta chains, approximately 12 million of which were shared by at least two donors. Raw reads were error-corrected and collapsed into unique sequences with a nearest-neighbor algorithm that merged closely related sequences to remove PCR and sequencing errors. Alignment of CDR3 sequences to IMGT reference sequences was used to assign V, D and J gene segments. Each retained sequence needed at least a six-nucleotide match to both a V gene segment and a J gene segment. Rearrangements were called productive when the CDR3 lacked stop codons and stayed in frame with V and J; all others were non-productive. Following IMGT convention, CDR3 was defined as the stretch from the second conserved V-encoded cysteine to the conserved J-encoded phenylalanine. The earlier analysis of 587 of the donors excluded any sequence lacking an unambiguous match to a single V gene segment. In an earlier analysis of roughly 600 of the donors, a V segment was called functional when productive rearrangements were above 56.7%, and segregating when the standard deviation between donors exceeded 5%. A statistical classification framework was built for diagnosing cytomegalovirus status from the catalog of TCR beta chain sequences. In a later analysis, V and J genes were assigned by comparing TCR nucleotide sequences against IMGT/GENE-DB human TR gene sequences. In a later analysis, CDR3 sequences and most-parsimonious VDJ recombination scenarios were assigned using the TCRdist pipeline. In a later analysis, each TCR beta chain was defined by its CDR3 amino acid sequence together with its V-gene family, and reads lacking a unique V-gene family were excluded. In a later analysis, 450 to 600 highly shared, low-generation-probability nucleotide sequences were removed to address suspected cross-contamination and a sequencing artifact. In a later analysis, a clonal expansion index for each public chain was calculated from normalized within-repertoire ranks of inferred template counts. A later analysis computed generation probabilities with a VDJ recombination model fitted to out-of-frame rearrangements, and checked the results against IGoR. Hypergeometric tests were used in a later analysis to score TCR-TCR, TCR-HLA and TCR-CMV co-occurrence, with a repertoire-size bias correction applied to the TCR pairs. To estimate false discovery rates, a later analysis permuted the HLA or CMV assignments 20 times. In a later analysis, co-occurring TCRs were grouped using DBSCAN, with TCRdist sequence similarity added in when clustering inside HLA-allele-positive subsets. Co-occurrence clustering excluded repertoires with fewer than 30,000 or more than 120,000 public chains, plus five with anomalous nucleotide sharing. This is the immuneACCESS table as TCRdb keeps it, with only in-frame sequences that have V and J called. A part of the clones is gone; compared with another copy, unresolved V genes explain less than half, and the rest is unexplained. V and J calls and clone size follow that table, whereas D and trimming were derived from the DNA. The sample yields 110,000 to 150,000 clones; roughly 73% were counted once. About 3.5% of the sample is held by the ten biggest clonotypes.

The data stem from a study of cytomegalovirus exposure and HLA in healthy donors (dated by TCRdb to the late 2010s). For the study in its entirety: According to an earlier analysis of several hundred of the donors, 150 million to 200 million T cells yielded over 90 million unique TCR beta sequences and 250 to 350 Gb of sequence data. Approximately 310 gigabases of sequencing data and 80 million or so unique TCR sequences were included in an early release covering around 650 HLA-typed donors. Among the roughly 380 genotyped donors, 81% belonged to the genetic ancestry cluster associated with self-reported Caucasian donors. The study was designed to test whether signatures of past pathogen exposure could be identified by cataloging public T cell receptors. Using immunosequencing, the study profiled T cell repertoires from 640 or so subjects and related those repertoires to cytomegalovirus serostatus. Besides the first cohort of about 730 subjects, a separate validation cohort made up of around 120 different subjects was used. The study combined high-throughput TCR immunosequencing, statistical association of individual TCRs with disease status, and machine learning to predict cytomegalovirus infection status. A later analysis re-examined previously published TCR beta repertoires from 610 or so donors and added high-resolution HLA genotyping to investigate patterns of TCR occurrence. The later analysis used no new phenotypic data to find candidate immune exposures, relying instead on TCR beta sequences and their occurrence across donors. An earlier analysis of approximately 580 of the donors used high-throughput TCR beta sequencing to judge whether each TCR beta V gene segment behaved as functional or pseudogenic. Donor age, sex, ethnicity and CMV serostatus were collected together with the repertoire data. Genome-wide SNP genotypes for about 65% of the roughly 670 donors were used in a later genetic analysis, which treated that subset as a discovery cohort. Every repertoire in the discovery cohort had been generated on one and the same sequencing platform. HLA typing covered class I and class II loci at four-digit resolution. The number of donors typed differed by locus, with roughly 620-630 for A, B, C, DRB1 and DQB1, roughly 550 for DQA1, 600 to 610 for DPA1, and some 470 for DPB1. Because of strong linkage in the cohort, 5 or 6 DR-DQ haplotypes were treated as single units for association and clustering. Among 300 to 500 genotyped donors of the cohort, an average of around 250,000 unique TCR beta nucleotide sequences was sequenced per donor, of which 15% to 20% were non-productive.

General conclusions and limits of the study: In a later genetic analysis, a missense DCLRE1C variant was associated with V-gene and J-gene trimming of TCR beta chains, and the association was replicated in an independent cohort. Because the 87-base-pair reads could not distinguish some IMGT-functional V segments, including TRBV6-2 and TRBV6-3, those segments were excluded. Compared with equally common non-associated chains, HLA-associated TCR beta chains in a later analysis were more clonally expanded and had lower generation probabilities. A further reported finding was that TCR beta sequences accurately predicted the HLA-A and HLA-B alleles for most subjects in the first cohort. Linkage disequilibrium might explain the correlated functional status among segregating V segments, but an unknown experimental factor could not be ruled out. A later analysis found that most CMV-associated TCR beta chains appeared HLA-restricted, with HLA associations seemingly driven largely by CMV exposure. The study gave a list of 150 to 200 TCR beta chains associated with cytomegalovirus. Three of the identified cytomegalovirus-associated TCR beta chains were confirmed in vitro to be specific for cytomegalovirus antigens. The presence/absence analyses assumed that sequencing depth was roughly uniform across donors, and that assumption may not be true. The only immune exposure information available for the cohort was CMV serostatus. A later analysis reported that several top co-occurrence clusters appeared linked to parvovirus B19, influenza, CMV and Epstein-Barr virus. In a later analysis, about 16,000 TCR beta sequences were associated with specific HLA alleles at a false discovery rate of 0.05. The cohort was sequenced for TCR beta chains only, and without alpha or paired-chain data the features that could be detected were limited. Most TCR sequences were seen in very few donors, while some public TCRs were found in many individuals. The authors suggested that the approach could potentially be generalized to other disease states and immunological phenotypes. Because HLA typing was missing for some donors at each locus, association tests included only the typed subset. When HLA alleles, especially DR and DQ, strongly co-occurred, attributing TCR associations to individual alleles was difficult. Cytomegalovirus status was reported to be diagnosed by the classifier with high specificity and sensitivity in both the original and validation cohorts. In a later analysis, the rate of TCR association differed among HLA loci, with DRB1 alleles having the most associated TCRs and HLA-C alleles having the fewest. The earlier analysis of approximately 560 of the donors excluded 15 to 20 rarely observed V segments, including chromosome 9 orphons, because counts were too low. Broadly in line with IMGT annotations, most TCR beta V segments showed up in productive rearrangements about 87% or about 30% of the time in an earlier analysis of roughly 590 of the donors. A cluster of highly shared sequence variants was judged likely to represent a technical artifact of the sequencing pipeline. A later genetic analysis reported fewer N-insertions in productive TCRs among donors in an Asian-associated ancestry cluster than the approximately 700-donor mean.

The V end loses 4 bases and the J end loses 0 bases, and a stretch of 12 bases separates them. CDR1 and CDR2 (SGHNT, YYREEE) derive from the germline V gene (reference sequence). From the cysteine through the phenylalanine, the CDR3 covers 15 amino acids. The CDR3 DNA has 45 bases and is translated from base 1. In total, roughly 710 healthy bone marrow donors made up the cohort. At the time of sampling, every cohort member was nominally healthy, though immune exposures that went unrecorded were likely present. The donor was CMV seronegative and was included in the group of a few hundred seronegative cohort members. Each donor provided a peripheral blood sample, and peripheral blood mononuclear cells were used for TCR beta sequencing. The Qiagen DNeasy Blood Extraction Kit was used to extract genomic DNA from the blood cell samples.

The TCR originated in a man between 40 and 49 years old in good health and CMV-seronegative. The sample comprised PBMCs. The rearranged chain carries TRBV5-4 and TRBJ2-3; the D gene cannot be named for sure. The DNA is TGTGCCAGCAGCCGGAGCTCCGGGAGCACAGATACGCAGTATTTT. Protein translation: CASSRSSGSTDTQYF.